These 19 T cell receptor beta chains came from one sample sequenced in a study of OX40 agonist ivuxolimab in advanced cancers. The assay was immunoSEQ multiplex PCR, and TCRdb's table has in-frame clones only and misses some. The sample records 70,000 to 80,000 clones, approximately 88% being singletons. The specimen was CD4+ or CD8+ T cells sorted from blood, collected in a trial of the OX40 agonist ivuxolimab. Every receptor here comes from an adult with an advanced solid tumor such as melanoma, head and neck, liver or kidney cancer.

The chain recombines TRBV28 with TRBJ1-2, with D possibly TRBD1 on 5 matching bases. V was cut by 8 bases and J by 4 bases, with 11 bases left in between. The CDR3 runs to 12 residues. CDR1 and CDR2 from the germline V gene are MDHEN and SYDVKM. CDR3 nucleotides: TGTGCCAGCTCCTGGGGGGGCTATGGCTACACCTTC. The encoded protein is CASSWGGYGYTF.

The chain joins TRBV28 to TRBJ1-5; maybe TRBD1 (6 bases). The V and J ends lost 7 bases and 0 bases respectively, with 16 bases between them. The CDR3 contains 16 residues. Germline CDR1 reads MDHEN; CDR2 reads SYDVKM. For the CDR3, the DNA is TGTGCCAGCACTGATTTACAGGGTTATAGCAATCAGCCCCAGCATTTT. Translated, it gives CASTDLQGYSNQPQHF.

The chain employs TRBV6-1 and TRBJ2-6; no definite D call. This CDR3 has 15 amino acids. The germline V and J ends were trimmed by 6 bases and 0 bases, with 9 bases remaining between them. From germline, CDR1 is MNHNS and CDR2 SASEGT. CDR3: CASRAASSGANVLTF. The CDR3 coding sequence is TGTGCCAGCAGGGCAGCGAGCTCTGGGGCCAACGTCCTGACTTTC.

For the CDR3, the DNA is TGTGCCAGCAGCTTCCCACAGGGAGGCTCCTACAATGAGCAGTTCTTC. The encoded protein is CASSFPQGGSYNEQFF. V usage is TRBV5-4 and J usage is TRBJ2-1; D is perhaps TRBD1 or TRBD2 (6 bases each). Germline V gene data show CDR1 as SGHNT and CDR2 as YYREEE (reference sequence). This CDR3 contains 16 residues. The V end was cut by 2 bases, the J end by 0 bases, with 12 bases between.

This clone showed up just a few times. The chain combines TRBV9 with TRBJ2-3; D remains unclear. The length of the CDR3 is 13 residues. Trimming cost V 0 bases and J 3 bases, with 5 bases left between them. Looked up from germline, CDR1 is SGDLS and CDR2 is YYNGEE. CDR3 region: CASSVVGTDTQYF. CDR3 coding DNA: TGTGCCAGCAGCGTAGTTGGAACAGATACGCAGTATTTT.

This chain links TRBV28 with TRBJ1-2; TRBD1 might be the D (5 bases). The germline V gene has CDR1 MDHEN and CDR2 SYDVKM. The CDR3 covers 14 residues. The V gene lost 6 bases and the J gene lost 2 bases, with 13 bases spanning the gap. The CDR3 nucleotides read TGTGCCAGCAGGCTTTTTGGGGACAACTATGGCTACACCTTC. Translated: CASRLFGDNYGYTF.

The V call is TRBV7-3, the J call TRBJ2-1, with 14 nucleotides matching TRBD2. V shed 3 bases and J 8 bases; nucleotides not matched to a gene: 0. The CDR3 length is 14 residues. The germline CDR1 and CDR2 sequences are SGHTA and FQGTGA. The CDR3 region has the DNA TGTGCCAGCAGCTTGGGACTAGCGGGAGATGAGCAGTTCTTC. It yields the protein CASSLGLAGDEQFF.

This chain uses TRBV7-8 with TRBJ2-2; D possibly uses TRBD1 or TRBD2 (5 bases each). This CDR3 has 15 residues. Germline CDR1 is SGHVS and CDR2 is FQNEAQ. V was trimmed by 5 bases and J by 3 bases, leaving 13 bases between them. The CDR3 DNA follows: TGTGCCAGCAGCAGTCAGGGAGTCCACACCGGGGAGCTGTTTTTT. This gives the protein CASSSQGVHTGELFF.

Regarding this clone: The sample holds other DNA sequences that translate to the same CDR3. This chain links TRBV5-1 with TRBJ2-1; TRBD2 agrees at 10 bases. Germline CDR1 reads SGHRS; CDR2 reads YFSETQ. V shed 3 bases, J shed 0 bases, and the junction held 0 bases outside the gene matches. The CDR3 totals 15 residues. The CDR3 region has the DNA TGCGCCAGCAGCTCTAGCGGGAGCTCCTACAATGAGCAGTTCTTC. Its protein is CASSSSGSSYNEQFF.

The chain couples TRBV5-1 to TRBJ2-7; 11 positions agree with TRBD2. Losses at the gene ends were 4 bases for V and 0 bases for J; bases not matched to a gene: 6. This CDR3 has 16 amino acids. The germline V gene encodes CDR1 SGHRS and CDR2 YFSETQ. The CDR3 DNA reads TGCGCCAGCAGCCTAGGGACTAGCGGAAGCTCCTACGAGCAGTACTTC. Translated, it gives CASSLGTSGSSYEQYF.

V usage is TRBV4-2 and J usage is TRBJ2-3; 9 bases fit TRBD2. After removal of 1 base from V and 3 bases from J, the junction contained 8 bases not matched to a gene. CDR3 size: 17 residues. CDR1 is LGHNA and CDR2 is YNFKEQ in the germline V gene. The CDR3 reads CASSQAFAGGPTDTQYF. Written as DNA, the CDR3 is TGTGCCAGCAGCCAAGCCTTCGCGGGAGGGCCAACAGATACGCAGTATTTT.

The chain uses TRBV7-9 and TRBJ2-5; D might be TRBD1 (5 bases). The CDR3 has 16 amino acids. Per germline, CDR1 SEHNR and CDR2 FQNEAQ (reference sequence). V was pared by 0 bases and J by 1 base, with 12 bases between. CDR3 coding DNA: TGTGCCAGCAGCTTAGCCCGCAGGGCCCCCCAAGAGACCCAGTACTTC. Translated: CASSLARRAPQETQYF.

This clone has a single count. V is TRBV6-5 and J is TRBJ1-3, with D perhaps matching TRBD1 (5 bases). The CDR3 loop spans 11 amino acids. Germline-derived CDR1 and CDR2 are MNHEY and SVGAGI. Trimming cost V 4 bases and J 14 bases, with 12 bases left between them. The CDR3 spells CASSLMGTVYF. Here the CDR3 DNA reads TGTGCCAGCAGTTTAATGGGGACCGTATATTTT.

The rearrangement links TRBV7-2 to TRBJ2-7; D remains ambiguous. Germline V lookup: CDR1 SGHTA, CDR2 FQGNSA. This CDR3 has 13 residues. V shed 5 bases and J shed 4 bases, with 12 bases lying between them. Written as DNA, the CDR3 is TGTGCCAGCAGCACGGGCGCCCGATACGAGCAGTACTTC. This sequence encodes CASSTGARYEQYF.

The chain joins TRBV29-1 to TRBJ2-7; TRBD2 is a possible D gene (6 bases). The CDR3 has 13 amino acids. Germline V gene lookup returns CDR1 SQVTM and CDR2 ANQGSEA. Trimming stripped 2 bases from V and 4 bases from J, with 12 bases between. CDR3 nucleotides: TGCAGCGTTGAATGGGGGGAAGCGTACGAGCAGTACTTC. Amino acid sequence: CSVEWGEAYEQYF.

This chain joins TRBV6-1 and TRBJ2-5; 7 nucleotides agree with TRBD2. Trimming took 6 bases from V and 2 from J; bases not matched to a gene: 9. The CDR3 spans 15 residues. Germline V gene sequence: CDR1 MNHNS, CDR2 SASEGT. The CDR3 loop is CASSALTSSQETQYF. As DNA, the CDR3 is TGTGCCAGCAGCGCCCTGACTAGCTCTCAAGAGACCCAGTACTTC.

The genes are TRBV2 and TRBJ1-3; D may be TRBD1 (6 bases). V lost 3 bases to trimming and J lost 0 bases, with 9 bases between them. The CDR3 covers 15 residues. The germline V gene has CDR1 SNHLY and CDR2 FYNNEI. CDR3 nucleotides: TGTGCCAGCAGTGAGGACAGAGTCTCTGGAAACACCATATATTTT. This sequence encodes CASSEDRVSGNTIYF.

The rearrangement uses TRBV5-4 and TRBJ2-4; 9 nucleotides match TRBD2. The V gene's germline CDR1 is SGHNT and CDR2 YYREEE (reference sequence). There are 15 residues in the CDR3. Trimming at V came to 2 bases and at J to 2 bases, leaving 2 bases not matched to a gene. CDR3 amino acids: CASSLAGGTKNIQYF. The CDR3, as DNA: TGTGCCAGCAGCTTAGCGGGAGGCACCAAAAACATTCAGTACTTC.

Only a few counts were recorded for this clone. The chain is built from TRBV5-6 and TRBJ2-7; D gene ambiguous. CDR3 length equals 12 residues. Trimming cost V 4 bases and J 4 bases, with 9 bases left between them. The germline gives CDR1 SGHDT, CDR2 YYEEEE. The CDR3 DNA sequence: TGTGCCAGCAGCCGCGCGCGTTACGAGCAGTACTTC. This encodes CASSRARYEQYF.